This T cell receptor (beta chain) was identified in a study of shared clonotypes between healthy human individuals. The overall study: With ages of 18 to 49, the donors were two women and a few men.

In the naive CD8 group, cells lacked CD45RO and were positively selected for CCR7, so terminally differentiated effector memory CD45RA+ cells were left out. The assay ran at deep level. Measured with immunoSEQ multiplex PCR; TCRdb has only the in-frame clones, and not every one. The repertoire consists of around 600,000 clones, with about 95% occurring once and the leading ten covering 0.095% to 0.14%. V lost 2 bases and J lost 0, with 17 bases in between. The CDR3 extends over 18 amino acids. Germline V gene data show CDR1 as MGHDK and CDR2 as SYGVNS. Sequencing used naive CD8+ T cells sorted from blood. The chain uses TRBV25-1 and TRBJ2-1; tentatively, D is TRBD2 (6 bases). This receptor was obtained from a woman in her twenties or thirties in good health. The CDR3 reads CASSEPSWGESSYNEQFF. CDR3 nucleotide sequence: TGTGCCAGCAGTGAACCCTCTTGGGGGGAGAGCTCCTACAATGAGCAGTTCTTC.